This T cell receptor beta chain was identified during a study of control samples from healthy donors and cancer patients. Sequenced by immunoSEQ multiplex PCR; TCRdb stores in-frame clones only, minus some. The sample holds about 230,000 clones, over 75% seen once. This CDR3 comprises 15 residues. V gave up 6 bases and J gave up 0 bases, with 13 bases separating them. Germline CDR1 is SGHTA and CDR2 is FQGNSA. The genes are TRBV7-2 and TRBJ2-3, with a weak D call TRBD2 (6 bases). The clonotype was recovered from a woman aged 60-70 years with lung cancer. The material sequenced was PBMCs. Here the CDR3 DNA reads TGTGCCAGCAGTTACATAGCGGAGAGCACAGATACGCAGTATTTT. Its translation: CASSYIAESTDTQYF.